This T cell receptor (beta chain) was captured in a study of cytomegalovirus exposure and HLA in healthy donors. This PCR relied on a set of 60 Vbeta primers and 13 Jbeta primers. The repertoire was sequenced with immunoSEQ multiplex PCR; TCRdb's copy has only in-frame clones and lacks some. The table has approximately 140,000 clones, 73% seen once; the top ten hold 1.5% to 2%. Germline V lookup: CDR1 MRHNA, CDR2 SNTAGT. With 0 bases removed from V and 5 bases from J, the gap between germline ends came to 7 bases. The CDR3 spans 14 residues. The source material was PBMCs. This chain connects TRBV6-4 to TRBJ2-2; a possible D gene is TRBD1 (5 bases). This sequence originates from a woman aged 18-35 years in good health and CMV-seronegative. CDR3 bases: TGTGCCAGCAGTGACTCGTCAGGGACCGGGGAGCTGTTTTTT. This codes for CASSDSSGTGELFF.